This record looks at one T cell receptor (beta chain) sequence and its context. Next came a second PCR, run for about 7 to 12 cycles, which used a sample-barcoded 5' primer along with a J-beta primer mix. TCRdb used MiXCR to reprocess the 5' RACE reads, holding one entry per CDR3 protein. The sample carries approximately 780,000 distinct CDR3 sequences, 20% to 30% recorded once. This entry is derived from a study of blood T cells in healthy people across ages. There are 16 residues in the CDR3. The germline V gene encodes CDR1 SEHNR and CDR2 FQNEAQ (reference sequence). These records were also assigned to another study, of T cells of mothers and their children.

This TCR came from a boy younger than 18 in good health. The rearrangement uses TRBV7-9 and TRBJ2-5, with a tentative D call TRBD1 (6 bases). The last part of the DNA fits TRBJ2-7 better; the J call may be wrong. The sample taken for sequencing was blood. In DNA form, the CDR3 reads TGTGCCAGCAGACCTACCGACAGGTTCTCATACTACGAGCAGTACTTC. Amino acids: CASRPTDRFSYYEQYF.